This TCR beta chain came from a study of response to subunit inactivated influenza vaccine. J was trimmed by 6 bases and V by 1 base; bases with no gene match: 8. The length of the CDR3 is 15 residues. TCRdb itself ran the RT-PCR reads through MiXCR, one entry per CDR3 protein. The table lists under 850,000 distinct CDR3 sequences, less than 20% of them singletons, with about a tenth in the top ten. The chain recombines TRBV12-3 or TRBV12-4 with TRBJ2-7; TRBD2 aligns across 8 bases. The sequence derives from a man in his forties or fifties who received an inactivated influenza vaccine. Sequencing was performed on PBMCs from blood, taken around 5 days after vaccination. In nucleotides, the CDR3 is TGTGCCAGCAGTTTAGTGAAGGCGGGAGGACCCGAGCAGTACTTC. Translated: CASSLVKAGGPEQYF.